Listed below are T cell receptor beta chains from one sample, sequenced in a study of cytomegalovirus exposure and HLA in healthy donors. Data came from immunoSEQ multiplex PCR; TCRdb stores just in-frame clones and leaves some out. The sample consists of around 150,000 clones, 75% to 90% of them appearing once. Sequencing used PBMCs. Receptors originate from a young man in good health and CMV-seropositive. CDR3s include the opening cysteine and the closing phenylalanine or tryptophan. D genes are given only for firm matches. Where a row states a size, it is once, few, many or the class of an expanded clone; other rows omit it.

V: TRBV27
size: NA
J: TRBJ2-1
D: NA
DNA: TGTGCCAGCGCCTCAGCGGCCTACAATGAGCAGTTCTTC
CDR3: CASASAAYNEQFF

V: TRBV2
size: NA
J: TRBJ1-1
D: TRBD1
DNA: TGTGCCAGCAGTCACAGGGGGCGTAGGACTGAAGCTTTCTTT
CDR3: CASSHRGRRTEAFF

V: TRBV6-1
size: NA
J: TRBJ2-7
D: NA
DNA: TGTGCCAGCAGCCCGGACAGCCGACCAGCCTACGAGCAGTACTTC
CDR3: CASSPDSRPAYEQYF

V: TRBV10-3
size: NA
J: TRBJ2-3
D: NA
DNA: TGTGCCATCATGGCTAGCGATGCGAGAGATACGCAGTATTTT
CDR3: CAIMASDARDTQYF

V: TRBV4-1
size: NA
J: TRBJ2-3
D: NA
DNA: TGCGCCAGCAGCCAAGTAATAGTCCCAGATACGCAGTATTTT
CDR3: CASSQVIVPDTQYF

V: TRBV30
size: NA
J: TRBJ2-3
D: TRBD2
DNA: TGTGCCTGGAGCGAACTAGCGGGAATCACAGATACGCAGTATTTT
CDR3: CAWSELAGITDTQYF

V: TRBV30
size: NA
J: TRBJ1-6
D: NA
DNA: TGTGCCTGGAGTGTAAGAGGGCAATCACCCCTCCACTTT
CDR3: CAWSVRGQSPLHF

V: TRBV5-4
size: NA
J: TRBJ2-5
D: TRBD2
DNA: TGTGCCAGCAGCTTGGCTCTAGCGGGGTTTCTGGAGACCCAGTACTTC
CDR3: CASSLALAGFLETQYF

V: TRBV12-5
size: once
J: TRBJ1-1
D: NA
DNA: TGTGCTAGTGGGTTTGTGGTGCGGAGCACTGAAGCTTTCTTT
CDR3: CASGFVVRSTEAFF

V: TRBV5-4
size: NA
J: TRBJ1-1
D: TRBD1
DNA: TGTGCCAGCAGCGGGCGACAGGGGTCGAGCACTGAAGCTTTCTTT
CDR3: CASSGRQGSSTEAFF

V: TRBV30
size: NA
J: TRBJ2-1
D: NA
DNA: TGTGCCTGGAGTGTACTAATCGGGGGTTACTACAATGAGCAGTTCTTC
CDR3: CAWSVLIGGYYNEQFF

V: TRBV19
size: once
J: TRBJ2-7
D: TRBD1
DNA: TGTGCCAGTAGTAAGGACAGGCCCGACTACGAGCAGTACTTC
CDR3: CASSKDRPDYEQYF

V: TRBV4-1
size: NA
J: TRBJ1-4
D: NA
DNA: TGCGCCAGCAGCCTAACCCCAGGGATCCTTAATGAAAAACTGTTTTTT
CDR3: CASSLTPGILNEKLFF

V: TRBV29-1
size: NA
J: TRBJ2-7
D: NA
DNA: TGCAGCGTTCTAGGTGTCGAGCAGTACTTC
CDR3: CSVLGVEQYF

V: TRBV7-8
size: NA
J: TRBJ2-1
D: TRBD2
DNA: TGTGCCAGCAGCTTAGAGGGACTAGCGGGCGGGGGCGTGAATGAGCAGTTCTTC
CDR3: CASSLEGLAGGGVNEQFF

V: TRBV10-2
size: NA
J: TRBJ2-7
D: NA
DNA: TGCGCCAGCAGTGAGCAGGACTCGTTCATTTCCTACGAGCAGTACTTC
CDR3: CASSEQDSFISYEQYF

V: TRBV10-1
size: NA
J: TRBJ1-1
D: TRBD1
DNA: TGCGCCAGCAGTGGGAATACAAGCCCAGGGGGCACTGAAGCTTTCTTT
CDR3: CASSGNTSPGGTEAFF

V: TRBV9
size: NA
J: TRBJ1-2
D: TRBD1
DNA: TGTGCCAGCAGCGTGGACAGGGAGGGATGTATAGGGTATGGCTACACCTTC
CDR3: CASSVDREGCIGYGYTF

V: TRBV10-1
size: few
J: TRBJ1-1
D: NA
DNA: TGCGCCAGCAGTGATAGCCGTATGAACACTGAAGCTTTCTTT
CDR3: CASSDSRMNTEAFF

V: TRBV9
size: NA
J: TRBJ2-1
D: NA
DNA: TGTGCCAGCAGCGTAGAGCAGGGGATATACAATGAGCAGTTCTTC
CDR3: CASSVEQGIYNEQFF

V: TRBV27
size: NA
J: TRBJ2-3
D: NA
DNA: TGTGCCAGCAGTTCGGTCTTGACAGGCCCCAGGTTAGATACGCAGTATTTT
CDR3: CASSSVLTGPRLDTQYF

V: TRBV2
size: NA
J: TRBJ2-7
D: TRBD2
DNA: TGTGCCAGCAGGGCTACATCCGGGACTAGCTCCTACGAGCAGTACTTC
CDR3: CASRATSGTSSYEQYF

V: TRBV4-2
size: NA
J: TRBJ1-1
D: TRBD1
DNA: TGTGCCAGCAGCCAAGAGACAGGGTACGGTGAGGCTTTCTTT
CDR3: CASSQETGYGEAFF

V: TRBV7-8
size: NA
J: TRBJ1-4
D: NA
DNA: TGTGCCAGCAGCTTAATTGGGGGGAAACTGTTTTTT
CDR3: CASSLIGGKLFF

V: TRBV7-9
size: NA
J: TRBJ1-3
D: TRBD1
DNA: TGTGCCAGCAGCTTGGCGGGGACAGAAGGAAACACCATATATTTT
CDR3: CASSLAGTEGNTIYF

V: TRBV10-2
size: NA
J: TRBJ1-2
D: NA
DNA: TGCGCCAGCAGTGAGTCGCCCTCTGTCAGCTATGGCTACACCTTC
CDR3: CASSESPSVSYGYTF